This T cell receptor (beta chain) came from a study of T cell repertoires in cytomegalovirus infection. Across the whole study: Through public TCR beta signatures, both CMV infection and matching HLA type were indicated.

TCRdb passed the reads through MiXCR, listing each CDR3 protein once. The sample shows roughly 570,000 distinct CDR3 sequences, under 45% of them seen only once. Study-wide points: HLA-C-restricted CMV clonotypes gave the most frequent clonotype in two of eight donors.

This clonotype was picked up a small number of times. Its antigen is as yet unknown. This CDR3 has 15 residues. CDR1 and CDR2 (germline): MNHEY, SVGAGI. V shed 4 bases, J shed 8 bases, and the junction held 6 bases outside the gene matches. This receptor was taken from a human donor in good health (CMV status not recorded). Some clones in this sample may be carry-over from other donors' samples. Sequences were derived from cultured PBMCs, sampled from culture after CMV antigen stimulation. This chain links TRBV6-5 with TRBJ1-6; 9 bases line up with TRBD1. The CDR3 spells CASSSTRTGDSPLHF. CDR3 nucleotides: TGTGCCAGCAGTTCCACCAGGACAGGGGATTCACCCCTCCACTTT.